The clone carrying this TCR beta chain was counted only a few times. Its antigen is unknown. These data come from a study of TIL therapy for anti-PD-1-resistant metastatic lung cancer. About the study: Median patient age was 54, ranging 38-75 years. Median tumor mutation burden was roughly 1.4 mutations per megabase. Regarding the study as a whole: The baseline peripheral repertoire was partially replaced by infused TIL clonotypes that later decayed. This highly selected cohort may not generalize to typical lung cancer patients.

Specified time point: pre-treatment sample, taken before nivolumab and TIL therapy. The libraries were made with immunoSEQ v3. The assay was immunoSEQ multiplex PCR, and TCRdb's table has in-frame clones only and misses some. The table records about 12,000 clones, 60% to 80% of them present only once. Germline trimming cut 7 bases from V and 3 bases from J; bases unmatched to any gene: 6. This CDR3 has 15 amino acids. Germline V gives CDR1 SGHTA, CDR2 FQGNSA. Sequencing used blood, obtained at baseline. This receptor was identified in a person aged 25-80 years with non-small cell lung cancer. The chain links TRBV7-2 to TRBJ2-3, with TRBD2 identical over 11 bases. The CDR3 is CASTSPSGRTDTQYF. For the CDR3, the DNA is TGTGCCAGCACTTCGCCTAGCGGGAGGACAGATACGCAGTATTTT.